This T cell receptor (beta chain) was sequenced for a study of T cell responses to AZD1222 COVID-19 vaccine. Study results and caveats: After the peak T cell response, and only then, were repertoires sampled.

On this clone itself: Its specificity is not known.

Germline V gives CDR1 GTSNPN, CDR2 SVGIG (reference sequence). CDR3 size: 14 residues. V lost 5 bases to trimming and J lost 0 bases, with 8 bases between them. The data were produced by immunoSEQ multiplex PCR, yet TCRdb's version contains in-frame clones alone and is incomplete. The table shows 72,000 or so clones, with 90% occurring only once. Sample: peripheral blood, taken on day 0 of AZD1222 vaccination. The sequence came from an adult in good health. The chain joins TRBV30 to TRBJ2-6; D call uncertain. DNA of the CDR3: TGTGCCTGGGCCCAGGACTCTGGGGCCAACGTCCTGACTTTC. This codes for CAWAQDSGANVLTF.